Listed here are 26 T cell receptor beta chains from one sample, sequenced in a study of T cell changes during pregnancy in multiple sclerosis. TCRdb's table, derived via immunoSEQ multiplex PCR, lists solely in-frame clones and lacks some. The table includes about 80,000 clones, 92% detected once. Sample: peripheral blood, taken before pregnancy. These receptors all stem from a female donor with multiple sclerosis, enrolled in a pregnancy study.

As concerns this clone: A read error may account for a junction end that differs from germline. The chain couples TRBV7-7 to TRBJ2-2; D is perhaps TRBD1 (6 bases). This CDR3 has 15 amino acids. Germline V lookup: CDR1 SSHAT, CDR2 FNYEAQ (reference sequence). CDR3 residues: CASSLGRQGTGELFF. The CDR3 DNA is TGTGCTAGCAGCTTAGGAAGGCAGGGGACCGGGGAGCTGTTTTTT.

This sequence joins TRBV11-2 and TRBJ2-7; D remains unclear. The germline V gene encodes CDR1 SGHAT and CDR2 FQNNGV. The CDR3 consists of 12 residues. Trimming cost V 5 bases and J 6 bases, with 11 bases left between them. As DNA, the CDR3 is TGTGCCAGCAGCGGTTGGCTTGGCGAGCAGTACTTC. It yields the protein CASSGWLGEQYF.

The chain uses TRBV7-9 and TRBJ2-5, with D hard to call. Germline V gene data show CDR1 as SEHNR and CDR2 as FQNEAQ (reference sequence). This CDR3 spans 14 amino acids. Trimming took 7 bases from V and 2 from J, leaving 14 bases between them. The CDR3 sequence: CASISSTEQETQYF. CDR3 bases: TGTGCCAGCATCTCCTCTACAGAACAAGAGACCCAGTACTTC.

This clone was seen a handful of times. J is TRBJ1-5 and V is TRBV30; D might be TRBD1 (6 bases). Germline CDR1 is GTSNPN and CDR2 is SVGIG (reference sequence). The V and J ends lost 4 bases and 6 bases respectively, with 10 bases between them. This CDR3 has 12 residues. The CDR3 DNA is TGTGCCTGGAATCAGGGGACTCAGCCCCAGCATTTT. Protein: CAWNQGTQPQHF.

The chain uses TRBV7-9 and TRBJ2-2; the match to TRBD2 covers 9 bases. This CDR3 comprises 19 residues. CDR1 and CDR2 (germline): SEHNR, FQNEAQ (reference sequence). The junction had 19 bases not matched to a gene; V was cut back by 5 bases and J by 6 bases. CDR3 nucleotide sequence: TGTGCCAGCAGCACTTACCGGGACAGCGCGGGGGGGCAGGCCGGGGAGCTGTTTTTT. Its protein is CASSTYRDSAGGQAGELFF. Supplemented by reference TRBV7-9 and TRBJ2-2, the full variable domain reads DTGVSQNPRHKITKRGQNVTFRCDPISEHNRLYWYRQTLGQGPEFLTYFQNEAQLEKSRLLSDRFSAERPKGSFSTLEIQRTEQGDSAMYLCASSTYRDSAGGQAGELFFGEGSRLTVL.

This clone has a single count. The V gene is TRBV7-6, the J gene TRBJ1-1; D not certain. V was trimmed by 2 bases and J by 2 bases, leaving 3 bases between them. This CDR3 contains 12 residues. CDR1 SGHVS and CDR2 FNYEAQ come from the germline V gene. The CDR3 DNA sequence: TGTGCCAGCAGCTTAACTAACACTGAAGCTTTCTTT. It translates to CASSLTNTEAFF.

In its sample, this clone was seen a few times. This sequence joins TRBV19 and TRBJ1-5; the D gene is possibly TRBD1 (6 bases). Deletions cut 3 bases from V and 3 bases from J, with 9 bases between. Germline V gene lookup returns CDR1 LNHDA and CDR2 SQIVND (reference sequence). The CDR3 sequence is 14 residues long. The CDR3 DNA reads as TGTGCCAGTAGTATTTCGGGACACAATCAGCCCCAGCATTTT. Protein: CASSISGHNQPQHF.

The chain joins TRBV5-1 to TRBJ2-1, with unresolved D. Trimming left V 5 bases short and J 7 bases short, with 25 bases between. Germline loops: CDR1 SGHRS, CDR2 YFSETQ. The CDR3 length is 17 residues. The CDR3 DNA reads as TGCGCCAGCAGTCGCCGACTCACCAGTCAAGCTAGAAATGAGCAGTTCTTC. Translation: CASSRRLTSQARNEQFF.

Written as DNA, the CDR3 is TGTGCCAGTAGACTAGATGCGGACACTGAAGCTTTCTTT. Its translation: CASRLDADTEAFF. The V call is TRBV19, the J call TRBJ1-1; D is undetermined. This CDR3 has 13 residues. Trimming cost V 6 bases and J 3 bases, with 11 bases left between them. Germline V CDR1 and CDR2: LNHDA, SQIVND (reference sequence). The complete variable domain, with remaining parts taken from reference TRBV19 and TRBJ1-1, reads DGGITQSPKYLFRKEGQNVTLSCEQNLNHDAMYWYRQDPGQGLRLIYYSQIVNDFQKGDIAEGYSVSREKKESFPLTVTSAQKNPTAFYLCASRLDADTEAFFGQGTRLTVV.

This chain joins TRBV5-6 and TRBJ2-5; 9 nucleotides line up with TRBD2. The trim removed 0 bases at V and 4 bases at J, leaving 7 bases unmatched. This CDR3 is built from 16 residues. CDR1 is SGHDT, CDR2 YYEEEE, per germline. In DNA, the CDR3 is TGTGCCAGCAGCTTGGGAGCGGGGGGCCCCCGAGAGACCCAGTACTTC. The encoded protein is CASSLGAGGPRETQYF. Supplemented by reference TRBV5-6 and TRBJ2-5, the full variable domain reads DAGVTQSPTHLIKTRGQQVTLRCSPKSGHDTVSWYQQALGQGPQFIFQYYEEEERQRGNFPDRFSGHQFPNYSSELNVNALLLGDSALYLCASSLGAGGPRETQYFGPGTRLLVL.

The chain links TRBV30 to TRBJ2-7; 15 nucleotides match TRBD2. This CDR3 has 14 amino acids. J gave up 4 bases and V 7 bases, and 5 bases lay outside the gene matches. Germline loops: CDR1 GTSNPN, CDR2 SVGIG (reference sequence). The CDR3 DNA sequence: TGTGCCTCTGGGACTAGCGGGGGGCCTTACGAGCAGTACTTC. This encodes CASGTSGGPYEQYF.

CDR3 nucleotide sequence: TGTGCCAGTATGGGGCCCGACAGGGGGTTCCACGAGCAGTACTTC. Translated: CASMGPDRGFHEQYF. This chain uses TRBV19 with TRBJ2-7, with 9 positions matching TRBD1. The CDR3 consists of 15 residues. J was trimmed by 5 bases and V by 7 bases; bases with no gene match: 12. The germline CDR1 and CDR2 sequences are LNHDA and SQIVND (reference sequence).

The CDR3 here is CASSFGLPPTDTQYF. CDR3 sequence (DNA): TGTGCCAGCAGTTTCGGACTACCTCCCACAGATACGCAGTATTTT. This rearrangement joins TRBV27 to TRBJ2-3, with D possibly being TRBD2 (6 bases). V lost 3 bases, J lost 2 bases, and 12 bases lay in between. The CDR3 is 15 residues long. Germline values: CDR1 MNHEY, CDR2 SMNVEV (reference sequence).

The chain joins TRBV19 to TRBJ2-2, with 12 bases that match TRBD1. This CDR3 comprises 15 residues. The germline gives CDR1 LNHDA, CDR2 SQIVND (reference sequence). V trimming: 8 bases; J trimming: 5 bases; junction bases outside the gene matches: 6. The CDR3 sequence: CASLRDRGLTGELFF. The CDR3 DNA follows: TGTGCCAGTCTACGGGACAGGGGGCTAACCGGGGAGCTGTTTTTT.

This clone was counted once. Sequence at one end of the junction differs from germline and may be a read error. CDR3 nucleotide sequence: TGTGCTAGCAGCCCAGGGACAGCAAGAGAGCAGTTCTTC. Translating gives CASSPGTAREQFF. The V gene is TRBV7-7, the J gene TRBJ2-1; TRBD1 agrees at 7 bases. This CDR3 comprises 13 residues. Germline assignment: CDR1 SSHAT and CDR2 FNYEAQ (reference sequence).

The chain has TRBV10-3 and TRBJ1-1, with TRBD1 matching 9 bases. CDR1 and CDR2 (germline): ENHRY, SYGVKD. The V and J ends lost 6 bases and 1 base, in that order; junction bases with no gene match: 3. This CDR3 comprises 14 residues. The CDR3 is CAISRDRANTEAFF. The DNA of the CDR3 is TGTGCCATCAGCCGGGACAGGGCGAACACTGAAGCTTTCTTT.

The J gene is TRBJ1-2, the V gene TRBV10-3, with D possibly TRBD1 on 5 matching bases. The ends were cut back, 3 bases at V and 4 bases at J, with 21 bases in the middle. This CDR3 has 17 residues. The germline V gene has CDR1 ENHRY and CDR2 SYGVKD. This CDR3 reads CAISDGGIRGSGYGYTF. The CDR3, as DNA: TGTGCCATCAGTGATGGGGGGATTAGGGGATCGGGCTATGGCTACACCTTC.

CDR3 nucleotides: TGCGCCAGCAGCCAAAGGACAGGGTCTATGAACACTGAAGCTTTCTTT. Amino acid sequence: CASSQRTGSMNTEAFF. The V gene is TRBV4-1, the J gene TRBJ1-1; 8 bases fit TRBD1. CDR3 length: 16 residues. V shed 2 bases and J 0 bases; nucleotides not matched to a gene: 5. Per germline, CDR1 MGHRA and CDR2 YSYEKL.

V and J are TRBV6-1 and TRBJ1-5; a possible D gene is TRBD1 (5 bases). V lost 0 bases and J lost 7, with 16 bases in between. Germline CDR1 reads MNHNS; CDR2 reads SASEGT. The CDR3 sequence is 16 residues long. CDR3 protein: CASSEAPPRGGQPQHF. The DNA for the CDR3 is TGTGCCAGCAGTGAAGCGCCGCCCCGCGGGGGGCAGCCCCAGCATTTT.

The rearrangement joins TRBV29-1 to TRBJ1-1; D is perhaps TRBD1 (6 bases). Germline CDR1 is SQVTM and CDR2 is ANQGSEA. V was trimmed by 5 bases and J by 2 bases, leaving 9 bases between them. The CDR3 is 12 residues long. CDR3 DNA: TGCAGCGTTCAACAGGGTAACACTGAAGCTTTCTTT. It translates to CSVQQGNTEAFF.

For the CDR3, the DNA is TGTGCCAGTAGTATGGAATTTCTAGCGGGGGGGCCTAATGAGCAGTTCTTC. Translating it yields CASSMEFLAGGPNEQFF. The chain employs TRBV19 and TRBJ2-1, with 12 nucleotides matching TRBD2. This CDR3 has 17 residues. The V and J ends lost 3 bases and 7 bases, in that order; junction bases with no gene match: 10. The V gene's germline CDR1 is LNHDA and CDR2 SQIVND (reference sequence).

The chain uses TRBV25-1 and TRBJ2-1, with 8 nucleotides matching TRBD2. The trim removed 0 bases at V and 4 bases at J, leaving 2 bases unmatched. CDR3 length: 15 amino acids. Germline-derived CDR1 and CDR2 are MGHDK and SYGVNS. The CDR3 region is CASSEYSGAYNEQFF. For the CDR3, the DNA is TGTGCCAGCAGTGAATATAGCGGGGCATACAATGAGCAGTTCTTC.

The gene calls are TRBV27 and TRBJ2-3; 9 bases are shared with TRBD2. Per the germline V gene, CDR1 is MNHEY and CDR2 is SMNVEV (reference sequence). V shed 6 bases, J shed 4 bases, and the junction held 8 bases outside the gene matches. The CDR3 covers 15 residues. As DNA, the CDR3 is TGTGCCAGCAGGGCTGCGGGGGGGCCTGCAGATACGCAGTATTTT. Residues: CASRAAGGPADTQYF.

The chain has TRBV9 and TRBJ2-3; D gene uncertain. The CDR3 covers 14 residues. Germline V lookup: CDR1 SGDLS, CDR2 YYNGEE. Trimming took off 4 bases at V and 1 base at J, with 10 bases between the two ends. The CDR3 DNA reads as TGTGCCAGCAGCCCCCGAGGTGGCACAGATACGCAGTATTTT. Protein: CASSPRGGTDTQYF.

This rearrangement joins TRBV5-4 to TRBJ1-2, with 10 bases identical to TRBD1. Trimming took 4 bases from V and 2 from J; bases not matched to a gene: 5. CDR3 size: 15 residues. CDR1 and CDR2 (germline): SGHNT, YYREEE (reference sequence). The CDR3 coding sequence is TGTGCCAGCAGCGCGCGGGACAGGGGAAACTATGGCTACACCTTC. Its protein product is CASSARDRGNYGYTF.

The chain joins TRBV5-1 to TRBJ2-3; 10 nucleotides agree with TRBD2. The ends lost 5 bases at V and 3 bases at J; junction bases unmatched: 6. Germline V gives CDR1 SGHRS, CDR2 YFSETQ. The length of the CDR3 is 15 residues. The CDR3 loop is CASSESSGGTDTQYF. CDR3 in DNA: TGCGCCAGCAGTGAGTCTAGCGGGGGTACAGATACGCAGTATTTT.